The rows below give T cell receptor beta chains drawn from one sample of a study of cytomegalovirus exposure and HLA in healthy donors. Assay: immunoSEQ multiplex PCR; the TCRdb copy retains only in-frame clones and omits some. The data contain 150,000 or so clones, around 73% of them singletons. Sequenced: PBMCs. The origin of the receptors is a female donor in good health and CMV-seronegative. The CDR3 runs from the conserved cysteine through the conserved F or W. The order of the fields is D gene, V gene, J gene, CDR3 length, clone size, CDR3 protein, CDR3 DNA. A D gene is named only where the DNA matches it firmly. Size values are once, few and many counts, or a class for expanded clones, and some rows have none.

D gene: .; V gene: TRBV6-1; J gene: TRBJ2-3; CDR3 length: 14; clone size: .; CDR3 protein: CASSLYLAGDTQYF; CDR3 DNA: TGTGCCAGCAGTCTATATCTAGCTGGGGATACGCAGTATTTT
D gene: TRBD1; V gene: TRBV5-4; J gene: TRBJ1-2; CDR3 length: 16; clone size: once; CDR3 protein: CASSEPRGSSRYGYTF; CDR3 DNA: TGTGCCAGCAGCGAACCCAGGGGGTCATCGCGGTATGGCTACACCTTC
D gene: .; V gene: TRBV19; J gene: TRBJ1-1; CDR3 length: 14; clone size: few; CDR3 protein: CASSKQGEVTEAFF; CDR3 DNA: TGTGCCAGTAGTAAGCAGGGTGAAGTCACTGAAGCTTTCTTT
D gene: .; V gene: TRBV7-6; J gene: TRBJ2-7; CDR3 length: 16; clone size: once; CDR3 protein: CASTPLGSSSSYEQYF; CDR3 DNA: TGTGCCAGCACTCCCTTGGGCTCGAGCAGCTCCTACGAGCAGTACTTC
D gene: TRBD1; V gene: TRBV30; J gene: TRBJ2-6; CDR3 length: 18; clone size: .; CDR3 protein: CAWSAGGRGLGGANVLTF; CDR3 DNA: TGCGCCTGGAGTGCCGGGGGCAGGGGGCTAGGTGGGGCCAACGTCCTGACTTTC
D gene: .; V gene: TRBV5-1; J gene: TRBJ2-7; CDR3 length: 11; clone size: .; CDR3 protein: CASSSYYEQYF; CDR3 DNA: TGCGCCAGCAGCTCCTACTACGAGCAGTACTTC
D gene: .; V gene: TRBV27; J gene: TRBJ1-1; CDR3 length: 14; clone size: .; CDR3 protein: CASSLTQLNTEAFF; CDR3 DNA: TGTGCCAGCAGTTTAACACAGTTGAACACTGAAGCTTTCTTT
D gene: TRBD2; V gene: TRBV9; J gene: TRBJ2-1; CDR3 length: 17; clone size: .; CDR3 protein: CASSVGWREGRYNEQFF; CDR3 DNA: TGTGCCAGCAGCGTAGGGTGGCGGGAGGGTAGATACAATGAGCAGTTCTTC
D gene: TRBD1; V gene: TRBV11-1; J gene: TRBJ1-1; CDR3 length: 17; clone size: once; CDR3 protein: CASTVNLKGQGITEAFF; CDR3 DNA: TGTGCCAGCACCGTAAATCTAAAGGGACAGGGGATCACTGAAGCTTTCTTT
D gene: .; V gene: TRBV5-4; J gene: TRBJ2-1; CDR3 length: 14; clone size: .; CDR3 protein: CASSMKGQYNEQFF; CDR3 DNA: TGTGCCAGCAGCATGAAGGGGCAATACAATGAGCAGTTCTTC
D gene: TRBD1; V gene: TRBV4-1; J gene: TRBJ2-7; CDR3 length: 16; clone size: once; CDR3 protein: CASSQGTGGSYYEQYF; CDR3 DNA: TGCGCCAGCAGCCAAGGAACAGGGGGCTCCTACTACGAGCAGTACTTC
D gene: .; V gene: TRBV7-2; J gene: TRBJ1-2; CDR3 length: 12; clone size: .; CDR3 protein: CASSLVIYGYTF; CDR3 DNA: TGTGCCAGCAGCTTAGTTATCTATGGCTACACCTTC
D gene: .; V gene: TRBV4-2; J gene: TRBJ1-4; CDR3 length: 17; clone size: .; CDR3 protein: CASSLGQEFATNEKLFF; CDR3 DNA: TGTGCCAGCAGTTTGGGACAAGAATTTGCAACTAATGAAAAACTGTTTTTT
D gene: TRBD1; V gene: TRBV7-2; J gene: TRBJ2-2; CDR3 length: 16; clone size: .; CDR3 protein: CASSLVRQGASGELFF; CDR3 DNA: TGTGCCAGCAGCTTAGTCCGACAGGGGGCGAGCGGGGAGCTGTTTTTT
D gene: .; V gene: TRBV21-1; J gene: TRBJ1-2; CDR3 length: 14; clone size: .; CDR3 protein: CASILRKTHYGYTF; CDR3 DNA: TGTGCCAGCATACTCAGGAAAACCCACTATGGCTACACCTTC
D gene: TRBD1; V gene: TRBV6-1; J gene: TRBJ1-4; CDR3 length: 14; clone size: few; CDR3 protein: CASGSGTGREKLFF; CDR3 DNA: TGTGCCAGCGGTTCCGGGACAGGGCGAGAAAAACTGTTTTTT
D gene: TRBD2; V gene: TRBV4-1; J gene: TRBJ2-3; CDR3 length: 16; clone size: .; CDR3 protein: CASSQDYSGGEDTQYF; CDR3 DNA: TGCGCCAGCAGCCAAGATTACAGCGGGGGGGAAGATACGCAGTATTTT
D gene: .; V gene: TRBV12-5; J gene: TRBJ1-2; CDR3 length: 15; clone size: once; CDR3 protein: CASAIGTGGFYGYTF; CDR3 DNA: TGTGCTAGTGCCATTGGTACGGGGGGATTTTATGGCTACACCTTC
D gene: TRBD2; V gene: TRBV9; J gene: TRBJ2-7; CDR3 length: 14; clone size: .; CDR3 protein: CASSPGGGGYEQYF; CDR3 DNA: TGTGCCAGCAGCCCGGGGGGAGGTGGTTACGAGCAGTACTTC
D gene: .; V gene: TRBV9; J gene: TRBJ2-3; CDR3 length: 16; clone size: .; CDR3 protein: CASSPRGGVNRDTQYF; CDR3 DNA: TGTGCCAGCAGCCCCCGAGGGGGGGTTAACCGTGATACGCAGTATTTT
D gene: TRBD1; V gene: TRBV18; J gene: TRBJ1-1; CDR3 length: 15; clone size: .; CDR3 protein: CASSPEDRVNTEAFF; CDR3 DNA: TGTGCCAGCTCACCCGAGGACAGGGTAAATACTGAAGCTTTCTTT
D gene: .; V gene: TRBV2; J gene: TRBJ1-2; CDR3 length: 12; clone size: once; CDR3 protein: CASSVGQSGYTF; CDR3 DNA: TGTGCCAGCAGTGTCGGACAGTCTGGCTACACCTTC
D gene: .; V gene: TRBV7-9; J gene: TRBJ2-7; CDR3 length: 12; clone size: .; CDR3 protein: CSSSPDSYEQYF; CDR3 DNA: TGTTCCAGCAGCCCAGACAGCTACGAGCAGTACTTC
D gene: TRBD1; V gene: TRBV19; J gene: TRBJ1-2; CDR3 length: 14; clone size: .; CDR3 protein: CASSIRGREEGYTF; CDR3 DNA: TGTGCCAGTAGTATCAGGGGGCGCGAGGAAGGCTACACCTTC
D gene: TRBD1; V gene: TRBV10-2; J gene: TRBJ1-2; CDR3 length: 15; clone size: .; CDR3 protein: CASSDLTGTDYGYTF; CDR3 DNA: TGCGCCAGCAGTGACCTAACCGGGACAGACTATGGCTACACCTTC
D gene: .; V gene: TRBV2; J gene: TRBJ2-1; CDR3 length: 14; clone size: .; CDR3 protein: CASSPEGGAHEQFF; CDR3 DNA: TGTGCCAGCAGCCCAGAAGGAGGGGCTCATGAGCAGTTCTTC
D gene: .; V gene: TRBV18; J gene: TRBJ2-7; CDR3 length: 14; clone size: .; CDR3 protein: CASSPEPSSYEQYF; CDR3 DNA: TGTGCCAGCTCACCAGAACCTAGCTCCTACGAGCAGTACTTC
D gene: TRBD2; V gene: TRBV7-3; J gene: TRBJ2-1; CDR3 length: 16; clone size: .; CDR3 protein: CASSPRTSANYNEQFF; CDR3 DNA: TGTGCCAGCAGCCCGCGGACTAGCGCTAACTACAATGAGCAGTTCTTC
D gene: .; V gene: TRBV9; J gene: TRBJ1-2; CDR3 length: 15; clone size: .; CDR3 protein: CASSVAPTTGYGYTF; CDR3 DNA: TGTGCCAGCAGCGTAGCCCCAACTACAGGGTATGGCTACACCTTC
D gene: TRBD1; V gene: TRBV29-1; J gene: TRBJ2-6; CDR3 length: 17; clone size: .; CDR3 protein: CSVDGTGGTNGANVLTF; CDR3 DNA: TGCAGCGTTGACGGGACAGGGGGCACGAACGGGGCCAACGTCCTGACTTTC